The next 11 T cell receptor beta chains were all read from a single sample in a study of T cells in women clearing cervical HPV infection (dated by TCRdb to the late 2010s). Library creation used the immunoSEQ multiplex PCR assay. Here the immuneACCESS table is served through TCRdb, limited to in-frame sequences with V and J called. Missing clones are a known gap in these copies; in checked studies unresolved V genes cover under half, and the rest lacks a known reason. The table for this sample shows about 21,000 clones. The top ten constitute less than 7.5% of the sample. The sequenced sample was blood buffy coat. Receptors were obtained from a woman aged 18-70 years with a cervical HPV16 infection that either progressed to CIN3+ or cleared (not recorded which).

Details on this clone: The sequenced fragment ends 3 residues before the CDR3 boundary, so the rest is inferred from the germline J gene. V and J are TRBV7-9 and TRBJ1-6; D ambiguous. V lost 3 bases to trimming and J lost 4 bases, with 7 bases between them. The CDR3 runs 14 residues. Germline V gene data show CDR1 as SEHNR and CDR2 as FQNEAQ (reference sequence). The CDR3 region is CASSLDSYNSPLHF. Partial CDR3 DNA: TGTGCCAGCAGCTTGGACTCTTATAATTCACCC. Full variable domain (outside the CDR3, taken from reference TRBV7-9 and TRBJ1-6): DTGVSQNPRHKITKRGQNVTFRCDPISEHNRLYWYRQTLGQGPEFLTYFQNEAQLEKSRLLSDRFSAERPKGSFSTLEIQRTEQGDSAMYLCASSLDSYNSPLHFGNGTRLTVT.

About this clone: The read terminates 3 residues ahead of where the CDR3 ends, so the germline J gene completes it. V usage is TRBV6-1 and J usage is TRBJ2-1; TRBD2 matches 11 bases. V shed 3 bases and J 6 bases; nucleotides not matched to a gene: 7. Germline loops: CDR1 MNHNS, CDR2 SASEGT. The CDR3 loop spans 16 amino acids. The DNA read from the CDR3 is TGTGCCAGCAGTGAGGCACTAGCGGGAGTCGGCAATGAG. Its translation: CASSEALAGVGNE. The whole CDR3 sequence is CASSEALAGVGNEQFF.

To note about this clone: One end of the junction is discordant with germline, which a read error may explain. The read ends 3 residues early relative to the CDR3; the germline J gene fills the gap. The rearrangement joins TRBV4-2 to TRBJ2-7; weak D call: TRBD1 (6 bases). The CDR3 is 15 residues long. CDR1 LGHNA and CDR2 YNFKEQ come from the germline V gene. The DNA read from the CDR3 is TGCGCCAGCAGCCAAGAAACGGCAGGGGAATACGAG. It yields the protein CASSQETAGEYE. The entire CDR3 is CASSQETAGEYEQYF.

As for this clone: Read data end 3 residues before the CDR3 end; the end is taken from the germline J gene. The V gene is TRBV30, the J gene TRBJ1-3, with a tentative D call TRBD1 (5 bases). Germline V gene data show CDR1 as GTSNPN and CDR2 as SVGIG (reference sequence). V was pared by 5 bases and J by 1 base, with 15 bases between. The CDR3 spans 15 residues. CDR3 region: CAWSTGGGSGNTIYF. The DNA read from the CDR3 is TGTGCCTGGTCAACCGGGGGGGGGTCTGGAAACACC.

Points on this clone: Read coverage stops 3 residues before the CDR3 terminus; the germline J gene supplies the remainder. The gene calls are TRBV14 and TRBJ1-1, with 8 bases identical to TRBD1. The CDR3 loop spans 15 amino acids. In germline, CDR1 is SGHDN, CDR2 FVKESK. V trimming: 5 bases; J trimming: 1 base; junction bases outside the gene matches: 6. The covered CDR3 bases are TGTGCCAGCAGCTTCCAGGGGGCGGCGAACACTGAA. Its translation: CASSFQGAANTE. The full CDR3 reads CASSFQGAANTEAFF.

With regard to this clone: The read comes to an end 3 residues before the CDR3 does, leaving the germline J gene to fill in the end. The V and J genes are TRBV24-1 and TRBJ2-1, with 9 bases lining up with TRBD1. This CDR3 contains 16 residues. Germline assignment: CDR1 KGHDR and CDR2 SFDVKD. V shed 4 bases, J shed 7 bases, and the junction held 10 bases outside the gene matches. Here the CDR3 reads CATSDLDRGGFNEQFF. Incomplete CDR3 DNA: TGTGCCACCAGTGACCTAGACAGGGGGGGGTTTAATGAG.

A remark on this clone: The read terminates 3 residues ahead of where the CDR3 ends, so the germline J gene completes it. V gene TRBV19 combines with J gene TRBJ2-7; TRBD2 matches at 10 bases. Looked up from germline, CDR1 is LNHDA and CDR2 is SQIVND (reference sequence). The CDR3 has 14 residues. J was trimmed by 3 bases and V by 7 bases; bases with no gene match: 6. The CDR3 region is CASKVASGSYEQYF. The sequenced part of the CDR3 DNA is TGTGCCAGTAAGGTGGCTAGCGGGAGCTACGAG.

Concerning this clone itself: The CDR3 extends 3 residues past the end of the read, so its final part is completed from the germline J gene. The chain has TRBV6-1 and TRBJ2-5; TRBD1 matches at 9 bases. Germline V gives CDR1 MNHNS, CDR2 SASEGT. The CDR3 covers 14 residues. Germline trimming cut 1 base from V and 5 bases from J; bases unmatched to any gene: 2. The CDR3 region is CASSEGTGAETQYF. CDR3 DNA (partial): TGTGCCAGCAGTGAAGGGACAGGGGCGGAGACC.

The sequenced CDR3 bases are TGCAGTGCGCAGGGACATTGGAATTCACCC. The encoded protein is CSAQGHWNSP. The whole CDR3 protein is CSAQGHWNSPLHF. The V gene is TRBV20-1, the J gene TRBJ1-6; the D gene is possibly TRBD1 (6 bases). The observed sequence ends 3 residues before the CDR3 terminus, with the missing tail filled in from the germline J gene. The V and J ends lost 6 bases and 7 bases respectively, with 13 bases between them. This CDR3 is built from 13 residues. Per the germline V gene, CDR1 is DFQATT and CDR2 is SNEGSKA (reference sequence).

Notes on this clone: The sequence runs out 3 residues before the end of the CDR3; the remainder is reconstructed from the germline J gene. The chain carries TRBV28 and TRBJ2-5; TRBD2 agrees at 7 bases. Germline CDR1 and CDR2: MDHEN and SYDVKM. This CDR3 comprises 17 residues. After removal of 5 bases from V and 3 bases from J, the junction contained 15 bases not matched to a gene. CDR3 amino acids: CASSPVSVGGEKETQYF. The CDR3 bases that were read are TGTGCCAGCAGTCCGGTGAGCGTGGGAGGGGAGAAAGAGACC.

As concerns this clone: The read terminates 3 residues before the CDR3 end, so the remaining end is supplied by the germline J gene. The chain carries TRBV29-1 and TRBJ2-7; D possibly corresponds to TRBD1 (6 bases). V was clipped by 6 bases and J by 6 bases, with 12 bases between them. The CDR3 length is 11 residues. Germline assignment: CDR1 SQVTM and CDR2 ANQGSEA. CDR3 bases read: TGCAGCGTCAGTACAGGGCTCGAG. Translating gives CSVSTGLE. The whole CDR3 region reads CSVSTGLEQYF.